Described below is a single T cell receptor beta chain sequence and its context. Methods used by the authors: Amplification from reference gene primers served as the basis for estimated nucleated cell counts. This table comes from immunoSEQ multiplex PCR, and its TCRdb copy is limited to in-frame clones, with some not included. V and J calls and clone size are as listed in that table; D and trimming were resolved from the DNA. The table records 150,000 to 200,000 clones, about 80% of them present only once. This sample was included in a study of blood T cell repertoires in COVID-19. Study information: Specimens from acute and convalescent COVID-19 originated in the United States, Italy and Spain. T cells, B-cell-depleted T cells, or PBMCs supplied cDNA or gDNA.

Trimming at V came to 5 bases and at J to 8 bases, leaving 15 bases not matched to a gene. The CDR3 consists of 16 residues. Germline V gives CDR1 LNHDA, CDR2 SQIVND (reference sequence). Sequenced material: peripheral blood. The chain recombines TRBV19 with TRBJ1-2; 9 nucleotides agree with TRBD1. The TCR originated in a human donor with acute or convalescent COVID-19. The donor label of this sample is uncertain. This CDR3 is CASSARGQGPSGGYTF. CDR3 nucleotide sequence: TGTGCCAGTAGTGCCAGGGGACAGGGACCTTCAGGCGGCTACACCTTC.